The 30 T cell receptor beta chains below all came from one sample that was sequenced in a study of T cell responses to AZD1222 COVID-19 vaccine. Measured with immunoSEQ multiplex PCR; TCRdb has only the in-frame clones, and not every one. The sample yields 75,000 to 100,000 clones, 75% to 90% seen once. The sample consisted of peripheral blood, taken on day 0 of AZD1222 vaccination. Receptors were obtained from an adult in good health.

This chain links TRBV10-3 with TRBJ2-1; D unresolved. The CDR3 has 15 amino acids. V dropped 5 bases and J dropped 0 bases, with 11 bases sitting between them. Germline-derived CDR1 and CDR2 are ENHRY and SYGVKD. The DNA of the CDR3 is TGTGCCATCAGTCCGACTGGAAGCTCCTACAATGAGCAGTTCTTC. Protein sequence: CAISPTGSSYNEQFF.

As concerns this clone: An end of the junction differs from the germline gene, which may be a read error. V is TRBV7-7 and J is TRBJ2-5, with 8 bases identical to TRBD1. The CDR3 has 13 amino acids. The germline V gene has CDR1 SSHAT and CDR2 FNYEAQ (reference sequence). The CDR3 DNA reads TGTGCTAGCAGGCGACAGGGGTCTGAGACCCAGTACTTC. It translates to CASRRQGSETQYF.

This clone was detected only a few times. The chain links TRBV5-1 to TRBJ2-1; D is unclear. The V gene lost 2 bases and the J gene lost 5 bases, with 14 bases spanning the gap. The CDR3 sequence is 15 residues long. The germline V gene encodes CDR1 SGHRS and CDR2 YFSETQ. Here the CDR3 reads CASSLMSSGNNEQFF. CDR3 DNA sequence: TGCGCCAGCAGCTTAATGTCTAGTGGCAACAATGAGCAGTTCTTC.

The chain couples TRBV7-2 to TRBJ1-1; possible D gene TRBD1, 5 bases. The V gene lost 5 bases and the J gene lost 1 base, with 8 bases spanning the gap. There are 13 residues in the CDR3. The V gene's germline CDR1 is SGHTA and CDR2 FQGNSA. The CDR3 DNA reads TGTGCCAGCAGCGGCCAGGGGAACACTGAAGCTTTCTTT. Translation gives CASSGQGNTEAFF.

The rearrangement uses TRBV6-5 and TRBJ1-1, with unresolved D. V was clipped by 6 bases and J by 11 bases, with 16 bases between them. The CDR3 sequence is 12 residues long. Germline V gives CDR1 MNHEY, CDR2 SVGAGI. Written as DNA, the CDR3 is TGTGCCAGCAGCGGGATTGGATCTTGGGCTTTCTTT. Residues: CASSGIGSWAFF.

The chain recombines TRBV4-2 with TRBJ1-5; 11 bases are a match to TRBD1. V lost 4 bases to trimming and J lost 3 bases; unmatched junction nucleotides: 23. Looked up from germline, CDR1 is LGHNA and CDR2 is YNFKEQ. This CDR3 comprises 22 residues. In nucleotides, the CDR3 is TGTGCCAGCAGCCGGGCTCCCTTTTCCGGCCCGGGACAGGGGGTTACCAATCAGCCCCAGCATTTT. This gives the protein CASSRAPFSGPGQGVTNQPQHF.

The V and J genes are TRBV6-5 and TRBJ1-1, with D maybe TRBD1 (6 bases). The length of the CDR3 is 15 residues. CDR1 and CDR2 from the germline V gene are MNHEY and SVGAGI. The V and J ends lost 6 bases and 0 bases respectively, with 14 bases between them. DNA of the CDR3: TGTGCCAGCAGACCCATAGGGGGGATGAACACTGAAGCTTTCTTT. Protein: CASRPIGGMNTEAFF.

The chain is built from TRBV6-5 and TRBJ1-3, with D unresolved. The CDR3 covers 14 residues. Germline CDR1 is MNHEY and CDR2 is SVGAGI. Trimming removed 5 bases at V and 1 base at J, with 9 bases between. CDR3 residues: CASSKGGSGNTIYF. For the CDR3, the DNA is TGTGCCAGCAGTAAGGGAGGGTCTGGAAACACCATATATTTT.

The chain has TRBV18 and TRBJ1-1; D is perhaps TRBD1 (6 bases). V lost 3 bases to trimming and J lost 3 bases, with 14 bases between them. From germline, CDR1 is KGHSH and CDR2 LQKENI. The CDR3 covers 15 residues. The DNA of the CDR3 is TGTGCCAGCTCACCCCGGGGGGGGCTCGACACTGAAGCTTTCTTT. Translating gives CASSPRGGLDTEAFF. Full variable domain (remainder filled in from reference TRBV18 and TRBJ1-1): NAGVMQNPRHLVRRRGQEARLRCSPMKGHSHVYWYRQLPEEGLKFMVYLQKENIIDESGMPKERFSAEFPKEGPSILRIQQVVRGDSAAYFCASSPRGGLDTEAFFGQGTRLTVV.

The chain carries TRBV20-1 and TRBJ1-1; D unclear. V was clipped by 0 bases and J by 4 bases, with 3 bases between them. The germline V gene encodes CDR1 DFQATT and CDR2 SNEGSKA (reference sequence). The CDR3 has 11 residues. The CDR3 DNA reads as TGCAGTGCTAGAGATGGCACTGAAGCTTTCTTT. Amino acid sequence: CSARDGTEAFF.

This clone was observed a single time. V and J are TRBV10-3 and TRBJ2-4, with TRBD1 identical over 8 bases. The CDR3 contains 15 residues. The trim removed 6 bases at V and 0 bases at J, leaving 4 bases unmatched. The germline V gene has CDR1 ENHRY and CDR2 SYGVKD. The CDR3 nucleotides read TGTGCCATCAGGGACAGGGACAGAGCCAAAAACATTCAGTACTTC. Translated: CAIRDRDRAKNIQYF.

The genes are TRBV3-1 (or the pseudogene TRBV3-2) and TRBJ2-5; D call uncertain. This CDR3 spans 16 amino acids. Per germline, CDR1 LGHDT and CDR2 YNNKEL (reference sequence). V shed 0 bases and J shed 0 bases, with 11 bases lying between them. The CDR3 region has the DNA TGTGCCAGCAGCCAAGATTGGCCGGGCCACCAAGAGACCCAGTACTTC. Its protein is CASSQDWPGHQETQYF.

V usage is TRBV6-5 and J usage is TRBJ1-1; perhaps TRBD1 as D (5 bases). The CDR3 runs to 15 residues. The V gene's germline CDR1 is MNHEY and CDR2 SVGAGI. Trimming removed 6 bases from V and 1 base from J, with 15 bases in between. The CDR3 loop is CASRQGRQGNTEAFF. The CDR3 region has the DNA TGTGCCAGCAGGCAGGGTCGACAAGGGAACACTGAAGCTTTCTTT.

This clone was picked up a small number of times. V gene TRBV2 combines with J gene TRBJ1-4; D possibly corresponds to TRBD1 (6 bases). V was trimmed by 7 bases and J by 8 bases, leaving 17 bases between them. The CDR3 sequence is 14 residues long. CDR1 SNHLY and CDR2 FYNNEI come from the germline V gene. This chain's CDR3 is CASTLQGDGEKLFF. In nucleotides, the CDR3 is TGTGCCAGCACCCTACAGGGAGACGGGGAAAAACTGTTTTTT.

The chain couples TRBV18 to TRBJ1-5, with 7 bases matching TRBD1. This CDR3 has 16 residues. The junction had 9 bases not matched to a gene; V was cut back by 2 bases and J by 5 bases. Germline values: CDR1 KGHSH, CDR2 LQKENI. CDR3 region: CASSPNTITGDQPQHF. The CDR3 nucleotides read TGTGCCAGCTCACCAAATACTATAACAGGGGATCAGCCCCAGCATTTT.

The rearrangement joins TRBV7-2 to TRBJ2-3, with unresolved D. The CDR3 extends over 14 amino acids. Germline loops: CDR1 SGHTA, CDR2 FQGNSA. V shed 1 base and J shed 3 bases, with 8 bases lying between them. The CDR3 here is CASSLVDETDTQYF. The CDR3 nucleotides read TGTGCCAGCAGCTTAGTAGACGAAACAGATACGCAGTATTTT.

V and J are TRBV28 and TRBJ1-2; D remains unclear. The CDR3 is 13 residues long. CDR1 and CDR2 (germline): MDHEN, SYDVKM. V gave up 1 base and J gave up 5 bases, with 8 bases separating them. The CDR3 region is CASSLLGQYGYTF. The CDR3 bases are TGTGCCAGCAGTTTATTGGGTCAGTATGGCTACACCTTC.

The J gene is TRBJ1-2, the V gene TRBV3-1 (or the pseudogene TRBV3-2), with 10 bases aligning to TRBD1. V was pared by 5 bases and J by 6 bases, with 3 bases of the junction left unmatched. Germline CDR1 is LGHDT and CDR2 is YNNKEL (reference sequence). The CDR3 spans 13 residues. CDR3 nucleotides: TGTGCCAGCAGCGCTGACAGGGGGCATGGCTACACCTTC. Protein sequence: CASSADRGHGYTF.

The chain has TRBV7-2 and TRBJ2-1, with D hard to call. The CDR3 length is 11 residues. Germline CDR1 reads SGHTA; CDR2 reads FQGNSA. V was shortened by 5 bases and J by 9 bases, with 8 bases between the two germline ends. CDR3 residues: CASSPKAEQFF. CDR3 nucleotide sequence: TGTGCCAGCAGCCCGAAAGCTGAGCAGTTCTTC.

The chain recombines TRBV20-1 with TRBJ2-6, with 12 bases fitting TRBD2. Unmatched junction bases numbered 4, after V lost 3 bases and J lost 1 base. In germline, CDR1 is DFQATT, CDR2 SNEGSKA (reference sequence). This CDR3 spans 17 amino acids. The CDR3 loop reads CSASRLAGVSGANVLTF. CDR3 DNA sequence: TGCAGTGCTAGTAGACTAGCGGGAGTTTCTGGGGCCAACGTCCTGACTTTC.

The chain links TRBV18 to TRBJ2-5, with D unresolved. Germline lookup yields CDR1 KGHSH and CDR2 LQKENI. The germline V and J ends were trimmed by 3 bases and 0 bases, with 11 bases remaining between them. CDR3 size: 15 residues. CDR3 amino acids: CASSPVSQYQETQYF. The CDR3 bases are TGTGCCAGCTCACCGGTTTCTCAGTACCAAGAGACCCAGTACTTC.

This clone was seen only a few times. This chain links TRBV23-1 with TRBJ1-6; D ambiguous. TRBV23-1 is known as an ORF, though its function is uncertain. V lost 4 bases and J 10 bases, leaving 14 bases between the germline ends. The CDR3 contains 14 residues. CDR3 nucleotides: TGCGCCAGCAGTCGTCGAGAGGGTGGCTCACCCCTCCACTTT. This encodes CASSRREGGSPLHF.

This clone was seen just once. This rearrangement joins TRBV11-2 to TRBJ2-1; D ambiguous. With 5 bases removed from V and 6 bases from J, the gap between germline ends came to 11 bases. The CDR3 has 13 amino acids. Germline V gene lookup returns CDR1 SGHAT and CDR2 FQNNGV. The DNA for the CDR3 is TGTGCCAGCAGCGCCATCGTGGCCAATGAGCAGTTCTTC. Translating gives CASSAIVANEQFF.

The chain uses TRBV19 and TRBJ2-7; TRBD1 might be the D (5 bases). Germline values: CDR1 LNHDA, CDR2 SQIVND (reference sequence). CDR3 size: 16 residues. Trimming stripped 0 bases from V and 2 bases from J, with 14 bases between. CDR3 sequence: CASSIDVQALTYEQYF. For the CDR3, the DNA is TGTGCCAGTAGTATAGACGTACAGGCCCTTACCTACGAGCAGTACTTC.

This clone was recorded once. V is TRBV28 and J is TRBJ1-1; maybe TRBD1 (5 bases). V lost 5 bases and J 10 bases, leaving 14 bases between the germline ends. Per the germline V gene, CDR1 is MDHEN and CDR2 is SYDVKM. The CDR3 totals 12 residues. CDR3 coding DNA: TGTGCCAGCAGTGGATCCGGGGGGGGAGCTTTCTTT. This codes for CASSGSGGGAFF. The variable domain in full, with the rest retrieved from reference TRBV28 and TRBJ1-1, is DVKVTQSSRYLVKRTGEKVFLECVQDMDHENMFWYRQDPGLGLRLIYFSYDVKMKEKGDIPEGYSVSREKKERFSLILESASTNQTSMYLCASSGSGGGAFFGQGTRLTVV.

Only a few counts were recorded for this clone. The V call is TRBV30, the J call TRBJ2-7, with D possibly matching TRBD2 (7 bases). CDR1 GTSNPN and CDR2 SVGIG come from the germline V gene (reference sequence). This CDR3 has 13 amino acids. Trimming left V 4 bases short and J 6 bases short, with 16 bases between. CDR3 protein: CAWKGEGWSEQYF. CDR3 bases: TGTGCCTGGAAGGGGGAGGGCTGGAGCGAGCAGTACTTC.

The chain uses TRBV14 and TRBJ2-7; D call uncertain. Germline V CDR1 and CDR2: SGHDN, FVKESK. CDR3 length equals 16 residues. Trimming removed 4 bases at V and 2 bases at J, with 18 bases between. The CDR3 region is CASSLRHPIETYEQYF. For the CDR3, the DNA is TGTGCCAGCAGCCTGCGACACCCTATTGAAACCTACGAGCAGTACTTC.

The chain uses TRBV5-1 and TRBJ1-1, with a possible D match to TRBD1 (6 bases). CDR3 length equals 15 residues. Germline loops: CDR1 SGHRS, CDR2 YFSETQ. V lost 4 bases to trimming and J lost 0 bases, with 13 bases between them. The CDR3 loop is CASSPGQIMNTEAFF. The CDR3 DNA reads TGCGCCAGCAGCCCAGGACAGATCATGAACACTGAAGCTTTCTTT.

The V and J genes are TRBV5-1 and TRBJ1-4; D remains unclear. There are 15 residues in the CDR3. The germline CDR1 and CDR2 sequences are SGHRS and YFSETQ. The V gene lost 3 bases and the J gene lost 6 bases, with 15 bases spanning the gap. CDR3 DNA sequence: TGCGCCAGCAGCTACACCGGGCCTGGGGATGAAAAACTGTTTTTT. It yields the protein CASSYTGPGDEKLFF.

This chain connects TRBV15 to TRBJ1-5; 8 bases are shared with TRBD1. Germline trimming cut 0 bases from V and 7 bases from J; bases unmatched to any gene: 5. There are 15 residues in the CDR3. CDR1 and CDR2 (germline): LNHNV, YYDKDF (reference sequence). The CDR3 region has the DNA TGTGCCACCAGCAGAGACAGGGGGCGCGGACAGCCCCAGCATTTT. Protein product: CATSRDRGRGQPQHF.